These 11 T cell receptor beta chains share one sample of origin, sequenced in a study of T cell repertoires in cytomegalovirus infection. In TCRdb, the reads were re-called with MiXCR into one record per CDR3 protein. The repertoire holds about 740,000 distinct CDR3 sequences, with roughly a third as singletons. The source material was PBMCs. These receptors were obtained from a human donor in good health (CMV status not recorded). Some clones in this sample may be carry-over from other donors' samples.

V usage is TRBV6-5 and J usage is TRBJ1-4; no clear D gene. CDR1 is MNHEY, CDR2 SVGAGI, per germline. The CDR3 totals 15 residues. V gave up 0 bases and J gave up 8 bases, with 13 bases separating them. Written as DNA, the CDR3 is TGTGCCAGCAGTTACTCGACGGGCCCCTCGGAAAAACTGTTTTTT. Protein product: CASSYSTGPSEKLFF.

The rearrangement uses TRBV24-1 and TRBJ2-1; D might be TRBD1 or TRBD2, each matching 5 bases. The V and J ends lost 5 bases and 9 bases respectively, with 16 bases between them. The germline CDR1 and CDR2 sequences are KGHDR and SFDVKD. The CDR3 runs 14 residues. CDR3 bases: TGTGCCACCAGTGGTCGGGATAGGGGTGGTGAGCAGTTCTTC. Its protein is CATSGRDRGGEQFF.

This clonotype was picked up a small number of times. The rearrangement joins TRBV10-3 to TRBJ2-2; 8 bases fit TRBD2. The CDR3 totals 13 residues. After removal of 11 bases from V and 6 bases from J, the junction contained 8 bases not matched to a gene. Germline V gives CDR1 ENHRY, CDR2 SYGVKD. The CDR3 region is CALAGSGSGELFF. The CDR3 region has the DNA TGTGCCTTAGCGGGATCGGGGTCCGGGGAGCTGTTTTTT.

In its sample, this clonotype was seen many times. The chain joins TRBV7-3 to TRBJ1-2; a possible D gene is TRBD1 (6 bases). The CDR3 is 13 amino acids. Trimming took 8 bases from V and 7 from J, leaving 17 bases between them. Germline V gene sequence: CDR1 SGHTA, CDR2 FQGTGA. As DNA, the CDR3 is TGTGCCAGCTCTCCGGGGGGCGCCTCTGGCTACACCTTC. Protein product: CASSPGGASGYTF.

Concerning this clonotype: One base away lies a much larger clone, so this may be a sequencing read error. The V gene is TRBV11-2, the J gene TRBJ1-3; D is unresolved. CDR1 is SGHAT and CDR2 is FQNNGV in the germline V gene. This CDR3 has 16 amino acids. The CDR3 DNA reads as TGTGCCAGCGTGGGGTCGTGGAGTCGCTCTGGAAACACCATGTATTTT. The encoded protein is CASVGSWSRSGNTMYF.

This clonotype has a handful of counts. The chain employs TRBV12-3 or TRBV12-4 and TRBJ1-5; D remains unclear. The CDR3 spans 15 residues. V was pared by 3 bases and J by 5 bases, with 14 bases between. Written as DNA, the CDR3 is TGTGCCAGCAGTTTGTTGGGCGGAGGCGATCAGCCCCAGCATTTT. This encodes CASSLLGGGDQPQHF.

This clonotype was recorded many times. V and J are TRBV7-6 and TRBJ2-5; maybe TRBD1 (6 bases). Germline lookup yields CDR1 SGHVS and CDR2 FNYEAQ. This CDR3 is 17 amino acids long. V shed 4 bases and J shed 2 bases, with 20 bases lying between them. CDR3 amino acids: CASSSDRDTWNQETQYF. CDR3 sequence (DNA): TGTGCCAGCAGCTCGGACCGGGACACTTGGAATCAAGAGACCCAGTACTTC.

This clonotype occurred a few times. The chain uses TRBV20-1 and TRBJ2-5, with D possibly matching TRBD2 (7 bases). The CDR3 runs 14 residues. V gave up 6 bases and J gave up 5 bases, with 19 bases separating them. Germline CDR1 is DFQATT and CDR2 is SNEGSKA (reference sequence). The DNA for the CDR3 is TGCAGTGCACAGCCCGGGGGGCTTATTGAGACCCAGTACTTC. Translated, it gives CSAQPGGLIETQYF.

In DNA, the CDR3 is TGCAGCGCCGGCGGGGCAGGGGAGCAGTACTTC. Its translation: CSAGGAGEQYF. The V and J genes are TRBV29-1 and TRBJ2-7; weak D call: TRBD2 (6 bases). CDR1 and CDR2 (germline): SQVTM, ANQGSEA. V was cut by 7 bases and J by 7 bases, with 14 bases left in between. The CDR3 extends over 11 amino acids.

This clonotype was found a few times. V usage is TRBV6-1 and J usage is TRBJ1-3; 7 nucleotides align to TRBD1. Trimming took 5 bases from V and 2 from J; bases not matched to a gene: 6. Germline V lookup: CDR1 MNHNS, CDR2 SASEGT. The CDR3 is 15 residues long. CDR3 nucleotide sequence: TGTGCCAGCAGTCAAGGGGGCCGGGCTGGAAACACCATATATTTT. This encodes CASSQGGRAGNTIYF.

The V gene is TRBV2, the J gene TRBJ2-1, with TRBD2 matching over 9 bases. The CDR3 spans 16 residues. The V gene's germline CDR1 is SNHLY and CDR2 FYNNEI. V lost 4 bases, J lost 4 bases, and 8 bases stayed unmatched. CDR3 sequence: CASSVGPSGIYNEQFF. The CDR3 DNA reads as TGTGCCAGCAGTGTTGGCCCTAGCGGGATTTACAATGAGCAGTTCTTC.